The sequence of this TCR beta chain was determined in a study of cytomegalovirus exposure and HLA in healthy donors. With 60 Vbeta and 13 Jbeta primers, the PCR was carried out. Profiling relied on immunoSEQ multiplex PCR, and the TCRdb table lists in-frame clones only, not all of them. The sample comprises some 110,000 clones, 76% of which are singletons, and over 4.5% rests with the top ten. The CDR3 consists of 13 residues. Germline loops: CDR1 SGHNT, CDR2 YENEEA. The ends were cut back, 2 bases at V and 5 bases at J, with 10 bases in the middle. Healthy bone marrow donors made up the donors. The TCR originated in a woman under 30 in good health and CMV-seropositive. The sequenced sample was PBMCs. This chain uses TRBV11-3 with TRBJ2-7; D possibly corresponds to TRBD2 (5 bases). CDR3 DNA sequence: TGTGCCAGCAGCTTAAGAGGGATCGACGAGCAGTACTTC. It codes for CASSLRGIDEQYF.